This T cell receptor (beta chain) was observed in a study of CD8+ T cells in alopecia areata. Study-level findings and limits: Among the cells sequenced in scalp samples are also the resident alphabeta T cells of normal skin.

The sequencing template was cDNA reverse transcribed from extracted RNA. TCRdb keeps only in-frame clones here, not all; method: immunoSEQ multiplex PCR. The data show approximately 200,000 clones, with approximately 56% seen just once and about 3.5% held by the top ten. CDR3 length: 13 residues. The V and J ends lost 3 bases and 4 bases respectively, with 10 bases between them. The germline V gene has CDR1 MDHEN and CDR2 SYDVKM. In regard to this clone: Its matching antigen is unknown.

Specified treatment: oral pan-JAK inhibitor, 5-10 mg twice daily. The gene calls are TRBV28 and TRBJ2-7; D perhaps matches TRBD1 (5 bases). The clonotype originates from a human donor with alopecia areata. This material consisted of CD4+ T cells sorted from blood, taken at week 4, from a patient treated with tofacitinib. This chain's CDR3 is CASSFQTAYEQYF. The CDR3 DNA sequence: TGTGCCAGCAGTTTTCAGACAGCTTACGAGCAGTACTTC.